The rows below give T cell receptor beta chains drawn from one sample of a study of regulatory T cells in long-lasting Graves disease. TCRdb itself ran the multiplex PCR reads through MiXCR, one entry per CDR3 protein. The data show 550,000 to 650,000 distinct CDR3 sequences, 15% to 20% seen once. The data also belong to a second study, concerning T cells in Graves' hyperthyroidism and ophthalmopathy.

The sequencing here drew on peripheral blood mononuclear cells (PBMCs), taken at new diagnosis, from a patient treated with antithyroid drugs. These receptors were taken from a man aged 18-30 years with Graves disease. The conserved cysteine and the conserved F or W are not part of the CDR3 here. The order of the fields is V gene, CDR3 protein.

TRBV3-1 ASSNGGFYEQY
TRBV30 AWIKSGAHNNSPLH
TRBV4-1 ASSPTPVTGTSPQH
TRBV27 ATSNTDTQY
TRBV11-2 ASSFRLAGGPNTGELF
TRBV4-2 ASSQVGLAETQY
TRBV20-1 SARARVGRRTYNEQF
TRBV11-1 ASSLLWGRYYEQY
TRBV11-2 ASSPDRGFQSPLH
TRBV3-1 ASSQDPRGRDEQF
TRBV30 AYRQGARETQY
TRBV2 ASSEWGLREKLF
TRBV12-3/TRBV12-4 ASSTQGFAAEAF
TRBV20-1 GPAGGANYGYT
TRBV12-3/TRBV12-4 ASSLGSSLF
TRBV27 ASSRVGTGSTA
TRBV5-5 ASSLGGQGRTNEKLF
TRBV6-1 ASSEYEDSGT
TRBV9 ASSVDQGAFSPLH
TRBV5-1 ASSFGTGANQPQH
TRBV12-3/TRBV12-4 ASSSLSGLAYNEQF
TRBV7-9 ASSISRAGGRNEQF
TRBV5-1 ASSWDLTTNEKLF
TRBV12-3/TRBV12-4 ASSWGVGNEQY
TRBV13 ASSEGQGDPHEQY
TRBV27 ASSLSLREGQETQY